This is a list of T cell receptor beta chains from one sample in a study of spatial heterogeneity in lung cancer. TCRdb passed the 5' RACE reads through MiXCR, listing each CDR3 protein once. The sample holds tens of thousands of distinct CDR3 sequences, 15% to 20% seen once. This specimen was PBMCs, taken at follow-up. The origin of the receptors is a male donor with early-stage non-small cell lung cancer. Both conserved end residues are part of each CDR3. D genes are given only for firm matches. Clone size, where shown, is once, few, many, or a class for clones that have expanded.

d_call	j_call	v_call	clone_size	cdr3_aa	cdr3_nt
NA	TRBJ2-7	TRBV12-3/TRBV12-4	few	CASSHRSREQYF	TGTGCCAGCAGCCACCGGTCCCGCGAGCAGTACTTC
TRBD2	TRBJ2-5	TRBV29-1	NA	CSAGLAGVETQYF	TGCAGCGCTGGACTAGCGGGAGTCGAGACCCAGTACTTC
NA	TRBJ1-1	TRBV18	few	CASSHLQGLEAFF	TGTGCCAGCTCACACTTGCAGGGGCTTGAAGCTTTCTTT
NA	TRBJ1-5	TRBV27	NA	CASSLVRGQPQHF	TGTGCCAGCAGTTTAGTAAGGGGGCAGCCCCAGCATTTT
NA	TRBJ1-5	TRBV12-3/TRBV12-4	many	CASSLGTSWGQPQHF	TGTGCCAGCAGTTTGGGGACCTCCTGGGGTCAGCCCCAGCATTTT
NA	TRBJ1-1	TRBV7-9	few	CASSLFRENTEAFF	TGTGCCAGCAGCTTATTTCGGGAGAACACTGAAGCTTTCTTT
TRBD2	TRBJ2-2	TRBV5-1	few	CASSSQLAGTGELFF	TGCGCCAGCAGTTCCCAACTAGCGGGGACCGGGGAGCTGTTTTTT
NA	TRBJ2-7	TRBV6-2/TRBV6-3	few	CASRPGPLGDYEQYF	TGTGCCAGCAGGCCCGGACCGCTGGGTGACTACGAGCAGTACTTC
NA	TRBJ1-1	TRBV20-1	few	CSANGGSRGRTEAFF	TGCAGTGCCAATGGTGGTAGTCGAGGAAGGACTGAAGCTTTCTTT
TRBD1	TRBJ1-2	TRBV7-2	few	CASSLEGAVYGYTF	TGTGCCAGCAGCTTAGAGGGGGCCGTTTATGGCTACACCTTC
NA	TRBJ1-5	TRBV6-1	NA	CASSEGGGINQPQHF	TGTGCCAGCAGTGAAGGGGGAGGGATTAATCAGCCCCAGCATTTT
TRBD1	TRBJ1-5	TRBV12-5	NA	CASGSPTGGRGSQPQHF	TGTGCTAGTGGTTCCCCCACAGGGGGAAGGGGGAGTCAGCCCCAGCATTTT
NA	TRBJ1-3	TRBV7-2	NA	CASSLGGGGNTIYF	TGTGCCAGCAGCTTAGGGGGTGGTGGAAACACCATATATTTT
NA	TRBJ2-7	TRBV6-5	few	CTSSYSGPYEQYF	TGTACCAGCAGTTACTCGGGTCCCTACGAGCAGTACTTC
TRBD2	TRBJ2-2	TRBV7-2	NA	CASSLTSGANGELFF	TGTGCCAGCAGCTTAACTAGCGGGGCTAACGGGGAGCTGTTTTTT